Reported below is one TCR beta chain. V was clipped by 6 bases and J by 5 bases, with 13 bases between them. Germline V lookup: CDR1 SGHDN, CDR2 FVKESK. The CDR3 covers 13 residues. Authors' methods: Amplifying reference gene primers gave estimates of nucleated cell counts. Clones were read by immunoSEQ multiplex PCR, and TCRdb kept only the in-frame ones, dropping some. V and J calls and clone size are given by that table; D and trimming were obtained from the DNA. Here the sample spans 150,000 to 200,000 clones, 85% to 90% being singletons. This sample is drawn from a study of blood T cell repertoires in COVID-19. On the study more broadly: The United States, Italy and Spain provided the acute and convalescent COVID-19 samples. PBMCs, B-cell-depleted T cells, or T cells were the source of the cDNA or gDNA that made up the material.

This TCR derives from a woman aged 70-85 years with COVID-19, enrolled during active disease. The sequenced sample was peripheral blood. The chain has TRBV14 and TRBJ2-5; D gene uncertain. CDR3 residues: CASSGLARETQYF. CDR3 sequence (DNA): TGTGCCAGCAGTGGGCTCGCCCGGGAGACCCAGTACTTC.